This passage covers 18 T cell receptor beta chains from one sample sequenced in a study of Graves' ophthalmopathy and Graves' hyperthyroidism. Using RNA transcripts, the TCR beta CDR3 regions were amplified. Following a first-round RT-PCR that used HTBI primers, a second-round multiplex PCR was carried out. TCRdb processed the multiplex PCR reads anew with MiXCR; each CDR3 protein has one entry. Of over a million distinct CDR3 sequences in the sample, roughly 35% were seen once. The sequenced sample was peripheral blood or thyroid tissue (not recorded which). The receptors were gathered from an adult man with Graves' hyperthyroidism.

The V and J genes are TRBV19 and TRBJ1-1; D is uncertain. In germline, CDR1 is LNHDA, CDR2 SQIVND (reference sequence). Trimming cost V 4 bases and J 1 base, with 13 bases left between them. The CDR3 spans 15 residues. The CDR3 nucleotides are TGTGCCAGTAGTACCCTGACGGACGCGAACACTGAAGCTTTCTTT. It encodes CASSTLTDANTEAFF.

This clonotype was observed at least ten times. The chain carries TRBV2 and TRBJ1-3; D ambiguous. V lost 4 bases, J lost 2 bases, and 9 bases lay in between. Per germline, CDR1 SNHLY and CDR2 FYNNEI. The CDR3 loop spans 14 amino acids. The CDR3 here is CASSGQKAGNTIYF. In DNA, the CDR3 is TGTGCCAGCAGTGGGCAGAAGGCTGGAAACACCATATATTTT.

Many counts were recorded for this clonotype. The chain couples TRBV27 to TRBJ1-6; 8 bases line up with TRBD1. V lost 9 bases and J lost 10; bases outside the gene matches: 8. Germline loops: CDR1 MNHEY, CDR2 SMNVEV (reference sequence). This CDR3 comprises 13 residues. CDR3 amino acids: CASKGQGNSPLHF. CDR3 bases: TGTGCCAGTAAAGGACAGGGAAACTCACCCCTCCACTTT.

The rearrangement uses TRBV2 and TRBJ1-5, with D possibly being TRBD1 (6 bases). Germline values: CDR1 SNHLY, CDR2 FYNNEI. The CDR3 loop spans 12 amino acids. V was cut by 4 bases and J by 15 bases, with 16 bases left in between. CDR3 residues: CASSGFEGTRHF. Written as DNA, the CDR3 is TGTGCCAGCAGTGGGTTTGAGGGGACACGGCATTTT.

The sample holds many counts of this clonotype. The V and J genes are TRBV7-9 and TRBJ1-2; D unresolved. This CDR3 is 13 amino acids long. The germline V gene has CDR1 SEHNR and CDR2 FQNEAQ (reference sequence). With 2 bases removed from V and 8 bases from J, the gap between germline ends came to 12 bases. The CDR3 DNA follows: TGTGCCAGCAGCTTAAGCAACAGCTTAGGCTACACCTTC. Its protein is CASSLSNSLGYTF.

About this clonotype: At one of its ends the junction is not consistent with the germline gene, which may arise from a read error. The rearrangement joins TRBV28 to TRBJ1-1; no firm D call. This CDR3 is 13 amino acids long. CDR1 and CDR2 from the germline V gene are MDHEN and SYDVKM. The CDR3 protein is CTSINDMNTEAFF. The CDR3 region has the DNA TGTACCAGCATCAACGACATGAACACTGAAGCTTTCTTT.

This clonotype was observed a handful of times. This rearrangement joins TRBV2 to TRBJ1-5; a possible D gene is TRBD1 (6 bases). Per germline, CDR1 SNHLY and CDR2 FYNNEI. The ends were cut back, 2 bases at V and 6 bases at J, with 14 bases in the middle. This CDR3 is built from 15 residues. CDR3: CASSELGQSGQPQHF. CDR3 bases: TGTGCCAGCAGTGAACTTGGACAGTCCGGTCAGCCCCAGCATTTT.

In its sample, this clonotype was seen many times. The chain uses TRBV7-9 and TRBJ2-2; D gene uncertain. Germline CDR1 and CDR2: SEHNR and FQNEAQ (reference sequence). This CDR3 spans 11 amino acids. V dropped 8 bases and J dropped 5 bases, with 6 bases sitting between them. The CDR3 sequence is CASGGTGELFF. The CDR3 coding sequence is TGTGCCAGCGGTGGGACCGGGGAGCTGTTTTTT.

Points on this clonotype: A clone one base away is much larger, so this may be a read error. The chain joins TRBV7-9 to TRBJ2-5; D uncertain. Per germline, CDR1 SEHNR and CDR2 FQNEAQ (reference sequence). V was pared by 3 bases and J by 1 base, with 12 bases between. The CDR3 loop spans 15 amino acids. The CDR3 is CASSFEQQLQETQYF. The CDR3 nucleotides read TGTGCCAGCAGCTTCGAGCAACAGCTCCAAGAGACCCAGTACTTC.

Points on this clonotype: A much bigger clone sits one base away, suggesting this may be a read error. This sequence joins TRBV10-3 and TRBJ2-5; 7 bases align to TRBD1. Germline V gene lookup returns CDR1 ENHRY and CDR2 SYGVKD. V gave up 10 bases and J gave up 5 bases; unmatched junction bases: 10. This CDR3 region has 13 residues. The DNA for the CDR3 is TGTGCCACCAGCCCGGGACAGATGGAGACCCAGTACTTC. This codes for CATSPGQMETQYF.

V gene TRBV11-2 combines with J gene TRBJ2-7; no firm D call. CDR1 is SGHAT and CDR2 is FQNNGV in the germline V gene. Trimming shortened V by 2 bases and J by 3 bases, and 11 bases separated the two germline ends. This CDR3 contains 14 residues. The CDR3: CASSLMGPNYEQYF. The DNA for the CDR3 is TGTGCCAGCAGCTTAATGGGCCCGAACTACGAGCAGTACTTC. The whole variable domain, remainder taken from reference TRBV11-2 and TRBJ2-7, is EAGVAQSPRYKIIEKRQSVAFWCNPISGHATLYWYQQILGQGPKLLIQFQNNGVVDDSQLPKDRFSAERLKGVDSTLKIQPAKLEDSAVYLCASSLMGPNYEQYFGPGTRLTVT.

This clonotype was detected ten times or more. The V and J genes are TRBV7-8 and TRBJ2-7; 7 bases are a match to TRBD1. Unmatched junction bases numbered 7, after V lost 0 bases and J lost 5 bases. Looked up from germline, CDR1 is SGHVS and CDR2 is FQNEAQ. There are 15 residues in the CDR3. CDR3 residues: CASSLARTGRDEQYF. CDR3 nucleotides: TGTGCCAGCAGCTTAGCCCGGACAGGCCGCGACGAGCAGTACTTC.

This clonotype was counted once. A clone one base away is much larger, so this may be a read error. The chain is built from TRBV7-9 and TRBJ1-1, with 7 bases that match TRBD1. With V trimmed by 0 bases and J by 4 bases, 5 bases remained unmatched. The CDR3 loop spans 15 amino acids. Germline CDR1 and CDR2: SEHNR and FQNEAQ (reference sequence). CDR3 protein: CASSLARGLSTEAFF. CDR3 nucleotide sequence: TGTGCCAGCAGCTTAGCGAGGGGGCTCAGCACTGAAGCTTTCTTT. Looking up the rest from reference TRBV7-9 and TRBJ1-1 gives the full variable domain: DTGVSQNPRHKITKRGQNVTFRCDPISEHNRLYWYRQTLGQGPEFLTYFQNEAQLEKSRLLSDRFSAERPKGSFSTLEIQRTEQGDSAMYLCASSLARGLSTEAFFGQGTRLTVV.

The chain carries TRBV6-1 and TRBJ2-5; maybe TRBD1 (6 bases). The CDR3 is 13 amino acids. V dropped 6 bases and J dropped 5 bases, with 13 bases sitting between them. Germline assignment: CDR1 MNHNS and CDR2 SASEGT. In nucleotides, the CDR3 is TGTGCCAGCAGACAACAGGGTAGGGAGACCCAGTACTTC. Encoded protein: CASRQQGRETQYF.

This clonotype occurred a few times. This sequence joins TRBV7-3 and TRBJ2-5; tentatively, D is TRBD1 (6 bases). This CDR3 has 16 residues. Trimming took 1 base from V and 2 from J, leaving 14 bases between them. CDR1 and CDR2 from the germline V gene are SGHTA and FQGTGA. The CDR3 DNA sequence: TGTGCCAGCAGCTTAAATCCCGCAGGGACACAAGAGACCCAGTACTTC. Encoded protein: CASSLNPAGTQETQYF.

Concerning this clonotype: A much larger clone sits a single nucleotide away, making a read error possible. The gene calls are TRBV20-1 and TRBJ1-3, with 9 positions matching TRBD1. This CDR3 is 16 amino acids long. Germline values: CDR1 DFQATT, CDR2 SNEGSKA (reference sequence). The CDR3: CSASMLGTGTGSTIYF. The CDR3 region has the DNA TGCAGTGCTAGCATGCTGGGGACAGGGACTGGAAGCACCATATATTTT.

The chain couples TRBV29-1 to TRBJ2-3; 7 bases agree with TRBD1. After removal of 7 bases from V and 2 bases from J, the junction contained 6 bases not matched to a gene. Germline V gene data show CDR1 as SQVTM and CDR2 as ANQGSEA. The CDR3 consists of 13 residues. The CDR3 bases are TGCAGCGGGGCCGGACAGGTCACAGATACGCAGTATTTT. It codes for CSGAGQVTDTQYF.

This chain connects TRBV30 to TRBJ1-1, with D uncertain. The germline gives CDR1 GTSNPN, CDR2 SVGIG (reference sequence). Trimming took 4 bases from V and 4 from J, leaving 13 bases between them. CDR3 length: 13 residues. In nucleotides, the CDR3 is TGTGCCTGGAAGCGGCACCCGAGCACTGAAGCTTTCTTT. Encoded protein: CAWKRHPSTEAFF.